This T cell receptor beta chain came from a study of identical twins. Study-wide points: Twins shared beta out-of-frame sequences in excess, but this excess was weaker. There were fewer insertions in abundant cord blood beta clonotypes, but memory repertoires showed no such pattern. Conclusions relied on cross-sectional statistical analysis, not following the same donors.

Template switching, a step in the protocol, added a universal primer site, and cDNA carried unique molecular identifiers. One entry per CDR3 protein, called by TCRdb with MiXCR from the 5' RACE reads. The sample has 200,000 to 300,000 distinct CDR3 sequences; 8% to 11% are singletons. The CDR3 is made up of 16 amino acids. CDR1 and CDR2 from the germline V gene are SGHAT and FQNNGV. V dropped 4 bases and J dropped 4; count of bases not matched to a gene: 12. This clonotype was found many times. Its antigen remains unidentified. Sequencing was performed on memory T cells sorted from blood. This chain connects TRBV11-2 to TRBJ1-2; TRBD1 matches at 7 bases. This clonotype was obtained from a man over 45 in good health. The CDR3 sequence is CASSSGGQGSGYGYTF. The DNA for the CDR3 is TGTGCCAGCAGCTCAGGGGGGCAGGGGAGTGGCTATGGCTACACCTTC. The variable domain in full, with the rest retrieved from reference TRBV11-2 and TRBJ1-2, is EAGVAQSPRYKIIEKRQSVAFWCNPISGHATLYWYQQILGQGPKLLIQFQNNGVVDDSQLPKDRFSAERLKGVDSTLKIQPAKLEDSAVYLCASSSGGQGSGYGYTFGSGTRLTVV.